This TCR beta chain comes out of a study of blood T cell repertoires in COVID-19. Assay used: immunoSEQ multiplex PCR; TCRdb lists only in-frame clones, some missing. Among about 350,000 clones listed, roughly nine tenths were seen once. The CDR3 has 12 amino acids. CDR1 is LNHDA, CDR2 SQIVND, per germline (reference sequence). V was shortened by 1 base and J by 8 bases, with 7 bases between the two germline ends. The sequence was collected from a woman under 40 who had recovered from COVID-19. The sequenced sample consisted of PBMCs or T cells enriched from blood (not recorded which). This rearrangement joins TRBV19 to TRBJ2-3, with D possibly being TRBD2 (5 bases). For the CDR3, the DNA is TGTGCCAGTAGTATAGGAGGGAGTACGCAGTATTTT. It yields the protein CASSIGGSTQYF.